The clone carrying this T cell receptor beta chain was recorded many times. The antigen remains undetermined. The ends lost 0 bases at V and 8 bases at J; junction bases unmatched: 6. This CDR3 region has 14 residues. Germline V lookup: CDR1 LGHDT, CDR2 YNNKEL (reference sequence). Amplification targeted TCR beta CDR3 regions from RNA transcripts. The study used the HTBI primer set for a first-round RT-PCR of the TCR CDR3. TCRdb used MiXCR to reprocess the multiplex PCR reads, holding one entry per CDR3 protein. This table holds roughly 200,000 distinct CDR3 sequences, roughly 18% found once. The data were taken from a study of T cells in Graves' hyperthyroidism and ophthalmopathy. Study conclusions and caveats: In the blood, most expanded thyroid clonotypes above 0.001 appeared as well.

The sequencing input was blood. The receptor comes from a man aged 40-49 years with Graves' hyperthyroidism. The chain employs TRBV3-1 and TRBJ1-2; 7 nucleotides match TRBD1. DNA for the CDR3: TGTGCCAGCAGCCAAGATTACAGGGGTGGCGGCTACACCTTC. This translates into CASSQDYRGGGYTF.